This entry lists 26 T cell receptor beta chains sequenced from one sample in a study of memory CD4+ T cells and cytomegalovirus serostatus. Some clones are missing from TCRdb's copy, which holds only in-frame ones; the method was immunoSEQ multiplex PCR. The sample contains 46,000 or so clones, just under 80% of which appear only once. The sort gate was single viable CD3+CD4+CD8-CD45RO+ cells for memory CD4+ T cells. Specimen: memory CD4+ T cells from blood. Receptors originate from an adult in good health and CMV-seronegative.

This clone was counted a single time. The chain joins TRBV5-1 to TRBJ2-7, with D possibly matching TRBD1 (5 bases). From germline, CDR1 is SGHRS and CDR2 YFSETQ. The CDR3 runs to 16 residues. Trimming cost V 4 bases and J 0 bases, with 17 bases left between them. CDR3 in amino acids: CASSHRQSPPSYEQYF. The CDR3, as DNA: TGCGCCAGCAGCCACCGACAGTCCCCCCCCTCCTACGAGCAGTACTTC.

The J gene is TRBJ1-5, the V gene TRBV2; D unresolved. V lost 2 bases, J lost 1 base, and 9 bases lay in between. The CDR3 runs to 15 residues. Germline assignment: CDR1 SNHLY and CDR2 FYNNEI. The CDR3: CASSEIVQSNQPQHF. Written as DNA, the CDR3 is TGTGCCAGCAGTGAAATAGTGCAGAGCAATCAGCCCCAGCATTTT.

This clone was detected only a few times. The V gene is TRBV5-4, the J gene TRBJ1-1; possibly TRBD1 for D (6 bases). This CDR3 spans 14 amino acids. V dropped 1 base and J dropped 6 bases, with 13 bases sitting between them. The germline gives CDR1 SGHNT, CDR2 YYREEE (reference sequence). The CDR3 spells CASSLSDSRSEAFF. DNA of the CDR3: TGTGCCAGCAGCTTGTCGGACAGTAGGTCTGAAGCTTTCTTT.

This clone showed up just once. CDR3: CAISSSGGPSTDTQYF. DNA of the CDR3: TGTGCCATCAGCTCTAGCGGGGGGCCTAGCACAGATACGCAGTATTTT. The chain links TRBV10-3 to TRBJ2-3; TRBD2 matches 11 bases. V dropped 6 bases and J dropped 0; count of bases not matched to a gene: 5. There are 16 residues in the CDR3. Germline lookup yields CDR1 ENHRY and CDR2 SYGVKD.

This rearrangement joins TRBV7-2 to TRBJ1-5; weak D call: TRBD1 (6 bases). This CDR3 is built from 13 residues. Trimming left V 8 bases short and J 3 bases short, with 11 bases between. Germline V lookup: CDR1 SGHTA, CDR2 FQGNSA. The CDR3, as DNA: TGTGCCAGCCGCGAGGGGGACAATCAGCCCCAGCATTTT. It yields the protein CASREGDNQPQHF.

This clone has only one observation. The chain links TRBV9 to TRBJ2-1; D might be TRBD1 or TRBD2, each matching 5 bases. CDR1 and CDR2 (germline): SGDLS, YYNGEE. The CDR3 is 16 residues long. Deletions cut 4 bases from V and 5 bases from J, with 19 bases between. CDR3 region: CASSLSVGTRHNEQFF. The CDR3 coding sequence is TGTGCCAGCAGCCTATCTGTCGGGACCCGGCACAATGAGCAGTTCTTC.

The genes are TRBV4-3 and TRBJ2-1; the D gene is possibly TRBD1 (5 bases). Trimming stripped 3 bases from V and 9 bases from J, with 12 bases between. Germline CDR1 and CDR2: LGHNA and YSLEER. This CDR3 contains 13 residues. CDR3: CASSQGRDGEQFF. Written as DNA, the CDR3 is TGCGCCAGCAGCCAGGGGCGAGACGGTGAGCAGTTCTTC.

V is TRBV10-2 and J is TRBJ1-2; D unclear. Germline CDR1 and CDR2: WSHSY and SAAADI. Trimming removed 0 bases from V and 3 bases from J, with 5 bases in between. CDR3 length: 13 residues. The CDR3 DNA reads TGCGCCAGCAGTGAGTCGAGGGACTATGGCTACACCTTC. Its translation is CASSESRDYGYTF.

The chain couples TRBV5-1 to TRBJ2-1, with a possible D match to TRBD2 (7 bases). The CDR3 length is 14 residues. Germline V lookup: CDR1 SGHRS, CDR2 YFSETQ. The ends were cut back, 2 bases at V and 9 bases at J, with 15 bases in the middle. The CDR3 is CASSLGQSGAEQFF. The CDR3 region has the DNA TGCGCCAGCAGCTTAGGACAGAGCGGGGCTGAGCAGTTCTTC.

This clone was seen only a few times. The chain carries TRBV19 and TRBJ1-6; D gene uncertain. Germline CDR1 and CDR2: LNHDA and SQIVND (reference sequence). The V end was cut by 3 bases, the J end by 9 bases, with 9 bases between. This CDR3 comprises 13 residues. The CDR3 protein is CASSILGASPLHF. The CDR3 bases are TGTGCCAGTAGTATCCTTGGCGCTTCACCCCTCCACTTT.

This rearrangement joins TRBV9 to TRBJ1-4; 7 bases match TRBD1. The CDR3 sequence is 17 residues long. After removal of 5 bases from V and 5 bases from J, the junction contained 15 bases not matched to a gene. Looked up from germline, CDR1 is SGDLS and CDR2 is YYNGEE. CDR3: CASSNTREGQLNEKLFF. In DNA, the CDR3 is TGTGCCAGCAGTAACACCCGTGAGGGACAGCTCAATGAAAAACTGTTTTTT.

This clone showed up just a few times. Other nucleotide sequences from this sample produce the same CDR3. The chain carries TRBV7-7 and TRBJ2-3, with no clear D. The CDR3 has 14 residues. V lost 0 bases to trimming and J lost 1 base, with 5 bases between them. Germline loops: CDR1 SSHAT, CDR2 FNYEAQ (reference sequence). CDR3 sequence: CASSLASGTDTQYF. As DNA, the CDR3 is TGTGCCAGCAGCTTAGCCAGCGGCACAGATACGCAGTATTTT.

The V gene is TRBV27, the J gene TRBJ1-4, with no clear D. This CDR3 is built from 17 residues. CDR1 is MNHEY, CDR2 SMNVEV, per germline (reference sequence). Deletions cut 7 bases from V and 0 bases from J, with 18 bases between. The CDR3 protein is CASTQRRLIPTNEKLFF. CDR3 DNA: TGTGCCAGCACGCAGAGAAGACTTATTCCAACTAATGAAAAACTGTTTTTT.

This clone was observed once. The CDR3 nucleotides are TGTGCCAGCAGCTTAAGACAGGCCACCTACGAGCAGTACTTC. This codes for CASSLRQATYEQYF. The chain joins TRBV7-8 to TRBJ2-7; D possibly corresponds to TRBD1 (6 bases). V was shortened by 2 bases and J by 2 bases, with 10 bases between the two germline ends. From germline, CDR1 is SGHVS and CDR2 FQNEAQ. The CDR3 contains 14 residues.

This sequence joins TRBV7-3 and TRBJ2-1; 10 bases map to TRBD2. The germline V gene has CDR1 SGHTA and CDR2 FQGTGA. V lost 0 bases to trimming and J lost 5 bases; unmatched junction nucleotides: 4. This CDR3 region has 16 residues. Written as DNA, the CDR3 is TGTGCCAGCAGCTTAACTAGCGGGGGGAGGAACAATGAGCAGTTCTTC. Its protein is CASSLTSGGRNNEQFF.

This clone has just a few counts. V usage is TRBV4-3 and J usage is TRBJ2-5; D gene unclear. CDR1 LGHNA and CDR2 YSLEER come from the germline V gene. V dropped 3 bases and J dropped 4 bases, with 21 bases sitting between them. The CDR3 loop spans 17 amino acids. The CDR3, as DNA: TGCGCCAGCAGCCAGGCCTTCGGAGATACTTGGGGAGAGACCCAGTACTTC. It codes for CASSQAFGDTWGETQYF.

The chain couples TRBV7-9 to TRBJ1-2; D perhaps matches TRBD1 (6 bases). This CDR3 comprises 14 residues. Germline CDR1 and CDR2: SEHNR and FQNEAQ (reference sequence). Trimming took off 5 bases at V and 3 bases at J, with 13 bases between the two ends. CDR3 bases: TGTGCCAGCAGCCCGGGGGCTTTGGACTATGGCTACACCTTC. Translating it yields CASSPGALDYGYTF.

The CDR3 DNA reads as TGTGCCAGCAGCCAATCGATGGTGACAGGGGCGTACTATGGCTACACCTTC. Its protein product is CASSQSMVTGAYYGYTF. This rearrangement joins TRBV4-2 to TRBJ1-2; TRBD1 matches 8 bases. Germline CDR1 reads LGHNA; CDR2 reads YNFKEQ. The CDR3 is 17 residues long. V trimming: 2 bases; J trimming: 3 bases; junction bases outside the gene matches: 11.

Regarding this clone: The conserved closing phenylalanine or tryptophan is absent in this CDR3, likely reflecting a read error. The DNA is left out, because the CDR3 cannot be placed on it with certainty; the CDR3 is given as TCRdb lists it. V gene TRBV5-6 combines with J gene TRBJ2-7; TRBD2 is the table's D call and was not checked against the DNA. The CDR3 contains 10 residues when both ends are counted. In germline, CDR1 is SGHDT, CDR2 YYEEEE. This CDR3 is CASSSALLAH.

CDR3 bases: TGTGCCAGCAGTGCCATCAACACCCTTCCCAAAGAGCAGTTCTTC. Protein product: CASSAINTLPKEQFF. This chain uses TRBV6-4 with TRBJ2-1; no clear D gene. Germline assignment: CDR1 MRHNA and CDR2 SNTAGT. Trimming took 4 bases from V and 10 from J, leaving 20 bases between them. The CDR3 is made up of 15 amino acids.

The chain is built from TRBV7-2 and TRBJ2-3, with D perhaps matching TRBD1 (6 bases). CDR3 length: 14 residues. V was cut by 7 bases and J by 0 bases, with 11 bases left in between. Germline CDR1 reads SGHTA; CDR2 reads FQGNSA. DNA for the CDR3: TGTGCCAGCACCAGGGGTGGGAGCACAGATACGCAGTATTTT. It codes for CASTRGGSTDTQYF.

In its sample, this clone was seen a few times. The chain has TRBV6-1 and TRBJ1-2; D is ambiguous. Germline V gives CDR1 MNHNS, CDR2 SASEGT. The CDR3 length is 14 residues. Trimming took off 6 bases at V and 4 bases at J, with 15 bases between the two ends. CDR3 sequence: CASRGQAVSYGYTF. Written as DNA, the CDR3 is TGTGCCAGCAGAGGGCAGGCCGTTTCCTATGGCTACACCTTC.

CDR3 amino acids: CASSETGNTGMQFF. CDR3 in DNA: TGTGCCAGCAGTGAGACAGGCAACACGGGAATGCAGTTCTTC. This sequence joins TRBV2 and TRBJ2-1; perhaps TRBD1 as D (6 bases). Germline CDR1 is SNHLY and CDR2 is FYNNEI. This CDR3 has 14 amino acids. The V end lost 3 bases, the J end lost 12 bases, and 18 bases lay between the germline ends. The full variable domain, completed using reference TRBV2 and TRBJ2-1, is EPEVTQTPSHQVTQMGQEVILRCVPISNHLYFYWYRQILGQKVEFLVSFYNNEISEKSEIFDDQFSVERPDGSNFTLKIRSTKLEDSAMYFCASSETGNTGMQFFGPGTRLTVL.

This clone was seen only once. V and J are TRBV9 and TRBJ2-1; D ambiguous. CDR1 SGDLS and CDR2 YYNGEE come from the germline V gene. Trimming removed 2 bases at V and 4 bases at J, with 10 bases between. This CDR3 spans 14 amino acids. Written as DNA, the CDR3 is TGTGCCAGCAGCGTGGTAGGCGATTACAATGAGCAGTTCTTC. Protein: CASSVVGDYNEQFF. The variable domain in full, with the rest retrieved from reference TRBV9 and TRBJ2-1, is DSGVTQTPKHLITATGQRVTLRCSPRSGDLSVYWYQQSLDQGLQFLIQYYNGEERAKGNILERFSAQQFPDLHSELNLSSLELGDSALYFCASSVVGDYNEQFFGPGTRLTVL.

DNA for the CDR3: TGTGCCAGCAGTGATACGGACAGGGAGGAAAAACTGTTTTTT. It yields the protein CASSDTDREEKLFF. This sequence joins TRBV6-1 and TRBJ1-4; 8 bases agree with TRBD1. Germline V CDR1 and CDR2: MNHNS, SASEGT. V shed 3 bases and J 8 bases; nucleotides not matched to a gene: 5. The CDR3 length is 14 residues.

This clone has only a few counts. In DNA, the CDR3 is TGTGCCAGCAGCCTGGGGCAGGATAATTCACCCCTCCACTTT. This encodes CASSLGQDNSPLHF. The chain recombines TRBV7-9 with TRBJ1-6, with a possible D match to TRBD1 (5 bases). V was cut by 5 bases and J by 5 bases, with 10 bases left in between. Germline assignment: CDR1 SEHNR and CDR2 FQNEAQ (reference sequence). This CDR3 is 14 amino acids long.